The 13 T cell receptor beta chains listed next were all sequenced from one sample in a study of T-cell memory formation after mild COVID-19. TCRdb recomputed calls from the 5' RACE reads with MiXCR, one row per CDR3 protein. This table holds a few hundred thousand distinct CDR3 sequences, approximately 16% found once. Sequenced material: PBMCs or a T cell subset sorted from them (not recorded which). The receptors originated from a man between 18 and 29 years old who had mild COVID-19 (a few samples of this study predate the infection). Cell type and time point are not known.

The genes are TRBV7-2 and TRBJ1-1; 7 bases are shared with TRBD1. The V gene's germline CDR1 is SGHTA and CDR2 FQGNSA. CDR3 size: 15 residues. J gave up 3 bases and V 4 bases, and 8 bases lay outside the gene matches. DNA for the CDR3: TGTGCCAGCAGCTCTACAGGGGTGATAGACACTGAAGCTTTCTTT. As protein: CASSSTGVIDTEAFF.

This chain links TRBV6-6 with TRBJ2-6, with D unresolved. There are 14 residues in the CDR3. Germline CDR1 reads MNHNY; CDR2 reads SVGAGI (reference sequence). Trimming stripped 2 bases from V and 0 bases from J, with 2 bases between. The CDR3 coding sequence is TGTGCCAGCAGTTACGGCTCTGGGGCCAACGTCCTGACTTTC. It is translated as CASSYGSGANVLTF.

This chain joins TRBV6-2 or TRBV6-3 and TRBJ2-1, with 10 bases matching TRBD2. The V and J ends lost 6 bases and 6 bases, in that order; junction bases with no gene match: 2. CDR1 is MNHEY, CDR2 SVGEGT, per germline. This CDR3 spans 13 amino acids. Here the CDR3 reads CASRRTSGNEQFF. The CDR3 DNA sequence: TGTGCCAGCAGACGGACTAGCGGCAATGAGCAGTTCTTC.

In this sample, this clonotype turned up a few times. This chain connects TRBV5-1 to TRBJ1-1; the D gene is possibly TRBD1 (5 bases). Germline CDR1 SGHRS, CDR2 YFSETQ. The ends were cut back, 1 base at V and 6 bases at J, with 7 bases in the middle. This CDR3 has 12 amino acids. The chain's CDR3 is CASSLMGAEAFF. In nucleotides, the CDR3 is TGCGCCAGCAGCTTGATGGGGGCTGAAGCTTTCTTT.

The V gene is TRBV9, the J gene TRBJ1-1; perhaps TRBD1 as D (6 bases). Germline-derived CDR1 and CDR2 are SGDLS and YYNGEE. The CDR3 consists of 15 residues. V was pared by 5 bases and J by 1 base, with 15 bases between. CDR3 amino acids: CASSGGGAGNTEAFF. The CDR3 DNA sequence: TGTGCCAGCAGTGGTGGGGGGGCCGGGAACACTGAAGCTTTCTTT.

This clonotype was seen a handful of times. The chain employs TRBV3-1 and TRBJ2-7; 7 nucleotides agree with TRBD1. Germline CDR1 and CDR2: LGHDT and YNNKEL (reference sequence). J lost 4 bases, V lost 4 bases, and 10 bases had no gene match. The CDR3 covers 15 residues. The DNA of the CDR3 is TGTGCCAGCAGCCCAGACAGGGAGCCTAGTTACGAGCAGTACTTC. Translated: CASSPDREPSYEQYF.

This clonotype was observed a few times. As DNA, the CDR3 is TGTGCCAGCAGGCCAGGACACAGCTCCTACGAGCAGTACGTC. It specifies CASRPGHSSYEQYV. The V call is TRBV2, the J call TRBJ2-7; maybe TRBD1 (5 bases). Trimming pared 6 bases from V and 0 bases from J, leaving 12 bases between. This CDR3 region has 14 residues. CDR1 and CDR2 (germline): SNHLY, FYNNEI.

The sample holds a few counts of this clonotype. The chain combines TRBV4-1 with TRBJ2-5; 8 bases agree with TRBD1. Per germline, CDR1 MGHRA and CDR2 YSYEKL. V was pared by 4 bases and J by 8 bases, with 15 bases of the junction left unmatched. The CDR3 covers 16 residues. This chain's CDR3 is CASSPLTTKGQATQYF. The CDR3 DNA reads as TGCGCCAGCAGCCCGTTGACTACCAAGGGACAGGCAACCCAGTACTTC.

V and J are TRBV4-3 and TRBJ1-5; D is perhaps TRBD1 (6 bases). The germline V gene has CDR1 LGHNA and CDR2 YSLEER. The V and J ends lost 2 bases and 0 bases respectively, with 8 bases between them. The CDR3 totals 15 residues. The CDR3 bases are TGCGCCAGCAGCCAACAACAGGGTAGCAATCAGCCCCAGCATTTT. Its translation: CASSQQQGSNQPQHF.

The table lists this clonotype with a few counts. The chain links TRBV5-1 to TRBJ1-6, with D possibly matching TRBD1 (5 bases). The CDR3 is 15 amino acids. The ends were cut back, 0 bases at V and 10 bases at J, with 14 bases in the middle. CDR1 is SGHRS and CDR2 is YFSETQ in the germline V gene. CDR3 in amino acids: CASSLGLDSNSPLHF. The DNA for the CDR3 is TGCGCCAGCAGCTTGGGGCTCGACAGCAACTCACCCCTCCACTTT.

This clonotype showed up just a few times. The chain couples TRBV15 to TRBJ2-1, with D possibly matching TRBD2 (5 bases). Looked up from germline, CDR1 is LNHNV and CDR2 is YYDKDF (reference sequence). The CDR3 spans 15 residues. Trimming took off 5 bases at V and 5 bases at J, with 16 bases between the two ends. The CDR3 here is CATSRTRTGNNEQFF. CDR3 in DNA: TGTGCCACCAGCCGAACCCGGACTGGTAACAATGAGCAGTTCTTC. Supplemented by reference TRBV15 and TRBJ2-1, the full variable domain reads DAMVIQNPRYQVTQFGKPVTLSCSQTLNHNVMYWYQQKSSQAPKLLFHYYDKDFNNEADTPDNFQSRRPNTSFCFLDIRSPGLGDTAMYLCATSRTRTGNNEQFFGPGTRLTVL.

The rearrangement uses TRBV5-5 and TRBJ1-5; TRBD1 might be the D (5 bases). The germline CDR1 and CDR2 sequences are SGHKS and YYEKEE (reference sequence). This CDR3 comprises 19 residues. Trimming shortened V by 0 bases and J by 0 bases, and 19 bases separated the two germline ends. The CDR3 DNA is TGTGCCAGCAGCTTGGGGAGATGGGACCTGACAGATAGCAATCAGCCCCAGCATTTT. It encodes CASSLGRWDLTDSNQPQHF. Using reference TRBV5-5 and TRBJ1-5 for the parts outside the CDR3, the full variable domain is DAGVTQSPTHLIKTRGQQVTLRCSPISGHKSVSWYQQVLGQGPQFIFQYYEKEERGRGNFPDRFSARQFPNYSSELNVNALLLGDSALYLCASSLGRWDLTDSNQPQHFGDGTRLSIL.

The rearrangement joins TRBV19 to TRBJ2-5; 7 bases are shared with TRBD2. Germline assignment: CDR1 LNHDA and CDR2 SQIVND (reference sequence). With V trimmed by 3 bases and J by 4 bases, 11 bases remained unmatched. The CDR3 loop spans 16 amino acids. As DNA, the CDR3 is TGTGCCAGTAGTATGTATGCAGGGAGGGTGGGAGAGACCCAGTACTTC. This gives the protein CASSMYAGRVGETQYF. Supplemented by reference TRBV19 and TRBJ2-5, the full variable domain reads DGGITQSPKYLFRKEGQNVTLSCEQNLNHDAMYWYRQDPGQGLRLIYYSQIVNDFQKGDIAEGYSVSREKKESFPLTVTSAQKNPTAFYLCASSMYAGRVGETQYFGPGTRLLVL.